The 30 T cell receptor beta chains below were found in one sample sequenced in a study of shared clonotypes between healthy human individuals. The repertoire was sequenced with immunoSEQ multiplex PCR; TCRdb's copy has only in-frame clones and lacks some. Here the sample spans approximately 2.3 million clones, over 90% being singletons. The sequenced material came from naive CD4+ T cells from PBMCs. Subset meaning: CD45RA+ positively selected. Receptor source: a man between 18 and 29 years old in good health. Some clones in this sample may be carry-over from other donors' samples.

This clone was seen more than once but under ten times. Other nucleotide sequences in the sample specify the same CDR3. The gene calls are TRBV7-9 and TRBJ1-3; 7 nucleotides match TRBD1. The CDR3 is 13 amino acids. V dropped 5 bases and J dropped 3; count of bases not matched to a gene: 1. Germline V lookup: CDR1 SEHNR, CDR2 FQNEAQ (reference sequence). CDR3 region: CASSRDSGNTIYF. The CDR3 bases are TGTGCCAGCAGCCGGGACAGTGGAAACACCATATATTTT.

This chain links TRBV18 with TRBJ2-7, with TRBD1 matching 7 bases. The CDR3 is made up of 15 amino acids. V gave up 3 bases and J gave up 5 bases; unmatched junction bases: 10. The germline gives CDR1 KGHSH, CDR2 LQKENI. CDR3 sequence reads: CASSPWTGQLNEQYF. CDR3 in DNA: TGTGCCAGCTCACCGTGGACAGGACAATTAAACGAGCAGTACTTC.

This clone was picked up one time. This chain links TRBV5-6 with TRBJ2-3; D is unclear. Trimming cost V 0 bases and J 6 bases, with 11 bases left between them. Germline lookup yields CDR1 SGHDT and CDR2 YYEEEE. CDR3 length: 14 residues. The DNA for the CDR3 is TGTGCCAGCAGCTTGGACTCCAGGATGGATACGCAGTATTTT. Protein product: CASSLDSRMDTQYF.

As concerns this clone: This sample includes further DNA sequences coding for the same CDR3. The CDR3 DNA reads TGTGCCAGCAGTCTGAGGGACTCCAGCAATCAGCCCCAGCATTTT. Its translation: CASSLRDSSNQPQHF. The chain is built from TRBV28 and TRBJ1-5; D may be TRBD1 (5 bases). Trimming stripped 5 bases from V and 1 base from J, with 12 bases between. Germline loops: CDR1 MDHEN, CDR2 SYDVKM. This CDR3 spans 15 amino acids. Based on the CDR3 plus reference TRBV28 and TRBJ1-5, the full variable domain is DVKVTQSSRYLVKRTGEKVFLECVQDMDHENMFWYRQDPGLGLRLIYFSYDVKMKEKGDIPEGYSVSREKKERFSLILESASTNQTSMYLCASSLRDSSNQPQHFGDGTRLSIL.

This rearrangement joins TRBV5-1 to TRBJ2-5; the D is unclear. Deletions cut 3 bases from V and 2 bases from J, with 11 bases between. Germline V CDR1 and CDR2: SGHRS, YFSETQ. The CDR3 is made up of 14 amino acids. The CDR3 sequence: CASSSLTDQETQYF. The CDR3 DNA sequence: TGCGCCAGCAGCTCTCTGACGGATCAAGAGACCCAGTACTTC.

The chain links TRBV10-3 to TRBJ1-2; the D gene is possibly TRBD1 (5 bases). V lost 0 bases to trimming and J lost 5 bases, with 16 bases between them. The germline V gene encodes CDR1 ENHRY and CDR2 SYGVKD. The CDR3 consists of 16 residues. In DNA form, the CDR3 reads TGTGCCATCAGTGAGTCAACGGCAGGAGGGGTTTATGGCTACACCTTC. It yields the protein CAISESTAGGVYGYTF.

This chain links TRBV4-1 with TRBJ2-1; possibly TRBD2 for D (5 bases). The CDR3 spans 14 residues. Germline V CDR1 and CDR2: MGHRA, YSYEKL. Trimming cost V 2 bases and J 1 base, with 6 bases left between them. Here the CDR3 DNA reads TGCGCCAGCAGCCAACTAGCTTCCTACAATGAGCAGTTCTTC. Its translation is CASSQLASYNEQFF.

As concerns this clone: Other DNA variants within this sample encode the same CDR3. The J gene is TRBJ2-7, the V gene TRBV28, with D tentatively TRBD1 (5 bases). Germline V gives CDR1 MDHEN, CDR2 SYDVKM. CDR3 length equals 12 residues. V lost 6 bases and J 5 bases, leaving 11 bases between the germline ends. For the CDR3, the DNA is TGTGCCAGCAGCTCTCCAGGGAACGAGCAGTACTTC. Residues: CASSSPGNEQYF.

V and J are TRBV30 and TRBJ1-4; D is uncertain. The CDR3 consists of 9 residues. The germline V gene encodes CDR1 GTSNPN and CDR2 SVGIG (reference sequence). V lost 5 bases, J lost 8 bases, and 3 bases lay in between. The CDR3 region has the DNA TGTGCCTGGCGGGAAAAACTGTTTTTT. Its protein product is CAWREKLFF.

This CDR3 is CASSLVQSSSGNTIYF. The CDR3 DNA sequence: TGTGCCAGCAGCTTAGTGCAGAGCTCCTCTGGAAACACCATATATTTT. V usage is TRBV11-2 and J usage is TRBJ1-3; the D is unclear. The CDR3 extends over 16 amino acids. The V gene's germline CDR1 is SGHAT and CDR2 FQNNGV. V lost 1 base to trimming and J lost 0 bases, with 10 bases between them.

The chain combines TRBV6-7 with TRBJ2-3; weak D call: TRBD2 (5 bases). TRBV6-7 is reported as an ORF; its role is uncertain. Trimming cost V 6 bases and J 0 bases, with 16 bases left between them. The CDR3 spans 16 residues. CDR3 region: CASSPRAAGSTDTQYF. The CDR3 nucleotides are TGTGCCAGCAGCCCCCGAGCGGCGGGTAGCACAGATACGCAGTATTTT.

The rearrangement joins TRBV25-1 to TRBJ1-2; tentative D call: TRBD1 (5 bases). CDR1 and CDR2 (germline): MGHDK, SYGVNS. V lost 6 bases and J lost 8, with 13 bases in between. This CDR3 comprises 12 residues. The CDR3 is CASSPQDLGYTF. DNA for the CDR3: TGTGCCAGCAGCCCACAGGACCTGGGCTACACCTTC.

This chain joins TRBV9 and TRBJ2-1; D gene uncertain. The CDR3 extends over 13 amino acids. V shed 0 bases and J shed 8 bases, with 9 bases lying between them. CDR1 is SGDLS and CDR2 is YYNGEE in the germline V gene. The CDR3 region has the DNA TGTGCCAGCAGCGTAGAGGAGACCGATGAGCAGTTCTTC. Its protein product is CASSVEETDEQFF.

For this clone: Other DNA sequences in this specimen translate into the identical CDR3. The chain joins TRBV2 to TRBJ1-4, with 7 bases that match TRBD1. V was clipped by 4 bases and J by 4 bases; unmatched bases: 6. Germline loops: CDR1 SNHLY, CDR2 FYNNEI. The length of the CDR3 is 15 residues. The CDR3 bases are TGTGCCAGCAGTGGGGTCAGGGGGGTTAATGAAAAACTGTTTTTT. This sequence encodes CASSGVRGVNEKLFF.

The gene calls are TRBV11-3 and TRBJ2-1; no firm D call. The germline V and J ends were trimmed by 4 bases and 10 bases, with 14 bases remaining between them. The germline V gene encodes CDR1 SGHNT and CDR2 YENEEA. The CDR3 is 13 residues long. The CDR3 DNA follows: TGTGCCAGCAGCTCCATTAGGGCCGGAGAGCAGTTCTTC. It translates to CASSSIRAGEQFF.

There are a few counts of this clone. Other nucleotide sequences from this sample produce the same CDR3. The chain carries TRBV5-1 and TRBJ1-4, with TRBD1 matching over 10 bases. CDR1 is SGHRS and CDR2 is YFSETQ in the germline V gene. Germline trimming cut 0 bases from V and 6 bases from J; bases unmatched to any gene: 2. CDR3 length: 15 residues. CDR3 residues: CASSLAGTGDEKLFF. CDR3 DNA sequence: TGCGCCAGCAGCTTGGCCGGGACAGGGGATGAAAAACTGTTTTTT.

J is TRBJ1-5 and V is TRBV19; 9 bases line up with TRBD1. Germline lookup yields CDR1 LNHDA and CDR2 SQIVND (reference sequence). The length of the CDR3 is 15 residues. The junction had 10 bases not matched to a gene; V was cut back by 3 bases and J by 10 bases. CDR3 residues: CASSIRDRVTGPQHF. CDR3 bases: TGTGCCAGTAGTATCCGGGACAGGGTTACCGGACCCCAGCATTTT. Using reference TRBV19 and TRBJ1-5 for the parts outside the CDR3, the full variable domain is DGGITQSPKYLFRKEGQNVTLSCEQNLNHDAMYWYRQDPGQGLRLIYYSQIVNDFQKGDIAEGYSVSREKKESFPLTVTSAQKNPTAFYLCASSIRDRVTGPQHFGDGTRLSIL.

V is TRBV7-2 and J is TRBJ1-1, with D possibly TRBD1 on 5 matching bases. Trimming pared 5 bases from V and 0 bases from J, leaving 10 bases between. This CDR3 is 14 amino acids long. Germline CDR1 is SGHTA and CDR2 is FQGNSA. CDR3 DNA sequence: TGTGCCAGCAGCGTCCACAGGCTGAACACTGAAGCTTTCTTT. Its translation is CASSVHRLNTEAFF.

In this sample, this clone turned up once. CDR3 bases: TGTGCCAGCGGTGGGCGAGGGCCTCAAGAGACCCAGTACTTC. Protein product: CASGGRGPQETQYF. The J gene is TRBJ2-5, the V gene TRBV2, with D possibly being TRBD2 (5 bases). The CDR3 loop spans 14 amino acids. Germline CDR1 is SNHLY and CDR2 is FYNNEI. V was pared by 8 bases and J by 2 bases, with 15 bases between.

Written as DNA, the CDR3 is TGCGCCAGCAGCTTTCGTGAGGCAGAAGAGACCCAGTACTTC. Its translation is CASSFREAEETQYF. The chain uses TRBV5-1 and TRBJ2-5; no firm D call. V was cut by 2 bases and J by 3 bases, with 11 bases left in between. Germline CDR1 and CDR2: SGHRS and YFSETQ. CDR3 size: 14 residues.

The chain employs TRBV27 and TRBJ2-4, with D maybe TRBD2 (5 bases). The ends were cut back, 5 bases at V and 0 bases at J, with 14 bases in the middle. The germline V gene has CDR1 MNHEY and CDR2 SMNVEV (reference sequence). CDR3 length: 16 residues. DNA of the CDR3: TGTGCCAGCAGTACCCGGACTGATCTAGCCAAAAACATTCAGTACTTC. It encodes CASSTRTDLAKNIQYF.

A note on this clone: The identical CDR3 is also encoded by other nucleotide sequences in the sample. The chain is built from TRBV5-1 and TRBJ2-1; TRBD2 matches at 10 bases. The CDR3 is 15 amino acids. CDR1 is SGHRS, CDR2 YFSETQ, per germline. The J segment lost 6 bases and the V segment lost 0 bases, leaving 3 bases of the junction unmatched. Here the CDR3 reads CASSLGLAGFNEQFF. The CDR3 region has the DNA TGCGCCAGCAGCTTGGGACTAGCGGGTTTCAATGAGCAGTTCTTC.

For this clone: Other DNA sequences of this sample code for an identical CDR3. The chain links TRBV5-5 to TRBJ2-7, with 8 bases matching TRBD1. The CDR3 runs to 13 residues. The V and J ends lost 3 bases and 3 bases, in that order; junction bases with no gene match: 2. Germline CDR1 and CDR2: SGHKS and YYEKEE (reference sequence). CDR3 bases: TGTGCCAGCAGCTCTGGACAGGGCTACGAGCAGTACTTC. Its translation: CASSSGQGYEQYF.

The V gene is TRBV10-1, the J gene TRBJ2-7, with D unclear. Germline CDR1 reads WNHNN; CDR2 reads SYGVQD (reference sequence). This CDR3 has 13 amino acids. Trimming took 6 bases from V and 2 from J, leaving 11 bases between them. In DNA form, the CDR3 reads TGCGCCAGCAGGGGCCCCGTTGCCTACGAGCAGTACTTC. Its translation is CASRGPVAYEQYF.

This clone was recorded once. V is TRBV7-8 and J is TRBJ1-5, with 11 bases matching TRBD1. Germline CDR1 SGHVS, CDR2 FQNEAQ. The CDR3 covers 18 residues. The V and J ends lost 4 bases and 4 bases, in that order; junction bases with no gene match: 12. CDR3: CASSSRTGGESMNQPQHF. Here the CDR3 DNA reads TGTGCCAGCAGCTCGAGGACAGGGGGCGAGTCGATGAATCAGCCCCAGCATTTT.

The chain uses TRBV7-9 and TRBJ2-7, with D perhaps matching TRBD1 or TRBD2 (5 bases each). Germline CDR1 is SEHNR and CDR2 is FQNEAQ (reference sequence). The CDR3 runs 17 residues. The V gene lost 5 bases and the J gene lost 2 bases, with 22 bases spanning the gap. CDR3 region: CASSPQSRGKGAYEQYF. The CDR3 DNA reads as TGTGCCAGCAGCCCCCAATCGAGGGGCAAAGGTGCCTACGAGCAGTACTTC.

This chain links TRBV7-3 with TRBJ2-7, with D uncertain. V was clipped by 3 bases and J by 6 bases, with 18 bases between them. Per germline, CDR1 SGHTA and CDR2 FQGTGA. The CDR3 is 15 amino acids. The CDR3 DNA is TGTGCCAGCAGCTTTCGTCCGGATCCGATGGGCGAGCAGTACTTC. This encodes CASSFRPDPMGEQYF.

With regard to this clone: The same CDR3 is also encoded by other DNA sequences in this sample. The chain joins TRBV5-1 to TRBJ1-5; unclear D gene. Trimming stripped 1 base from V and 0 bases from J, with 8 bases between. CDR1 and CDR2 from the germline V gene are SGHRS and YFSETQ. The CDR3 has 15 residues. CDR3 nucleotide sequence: TGCGCCAGCAGCTTGATAGGAGGTAGCAATCAGCCCCAGCATTTT. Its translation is CASSLIGGSNQPQHF.

For the CDR3, the DNA is TGTGCCGCGCGTCTGGGGGCTAACTATGGCTACACCTTC. It specifies CAARLGANYGYTF. The chain recombines TRBV28 with TRBJ1-2, with a tentative D call TRBD1 (5 bases). V gave up 11 bases and J gave up 0 bases, with 13 bases separating them. The CDR3 loop spans 13 amino acids. Per the germline V gene, CDR1 is MDHEN and CDR2 is SYDVKM.

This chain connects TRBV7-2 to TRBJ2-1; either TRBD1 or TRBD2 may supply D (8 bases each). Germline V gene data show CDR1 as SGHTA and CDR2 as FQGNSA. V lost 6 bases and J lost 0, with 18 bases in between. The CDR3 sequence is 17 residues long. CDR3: CASSLNRGTSSYNEQFF. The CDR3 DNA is TGTGCCAGCAGTTTGAACAGGGGGACTAGCTCCTACAATGAGCAGTTCTTC. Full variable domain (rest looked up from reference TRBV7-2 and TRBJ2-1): GAGVSQSPSNKVTEKGKDVELRCDPISGHTALYWYRQSLGQGLEFLIYFQGNSAPDKSGLPSDRFSAERTGGSVSTLTIQRTQQEDSAVYLCASSLNRGTSSYNEQFFGPGTRLTVL.